The entry below gives a single TCR beta chain sequence along with its context. The data derive from a study of blood T cell repertoires in COVID-19. From germline, CDR1 is SNHLY and CDR2 FYNNEI. The CDR3 runs 12 residues. Trimming took off 4 bases at V and 3 bases at J, with 7 bases between the two ends. Some clones are missing from TCRdb's copy, which holds only in-frame ones; the method was immunoSEQ multiplex PCR. Here the sample spans about 76,000 clones, 90% being singletons. The clonotype was recovered from a woman aged 45 to 65 in a cohort sampled during active COVID-19. The sample comprised peripheral blood. The rearrangement uses TRBV2 and TRBJ2-7, with D uncertain. CDR3 in DNA: TGTGCCAGCAGTGGTTCCCACTACGAGCAGTACTTC. This sequence encodes CASSGSHYEQYF.